These 17 T cell receptor beta chains share one sample of origin, sequenced in a study of CXCR3-negative and CXCR3-positive naive CD8 T cells. Study results and caveats: Naive cells with CXCR3 showed TRB CDR3s that were more hydrophobic than those in CXCR3-negative naive cells.

The antigens for these receptors are not known. 5' RACE that incorporated UMI labels was used to prepare the TRB cDNA libraries. Following a re-call of the 5' RACE reads, TCRdb has one entry per CDR3 protein and lacks DNA. Recorded for this sample: 150,000 to 180,000 distinct CDR3 sequences. The specimen was naive CXCR3+ CD8+ T cells from blood. Stated subset: CD45RO-CCR7+CD27+CD95- naive CD8+ T cells expressing CXCR3 (TNR3+). The source is a human donor in good health. Some clones in this sample may be carry-over from other donors' samples.

This chain connects TRBV7-9 to TRBJ2-7; TCRdb calls TRBD1, which cannot be checked without DNA. This CDR3 is built from 15 residues. Germline V gene lookup returns CDR1 SEHNR and CDR2 FQNEAQ (reference sequence). The CDR3 is CASSLVSGAGYEQYF. The whole variable domain, filled in from reference TRBV7-9 and TRBJ2-7, reads DTGVSQNPRHKITKRGQNVTFRCDPISEHNRLYWYRQTLGQGPEFLTYFQNEAQLEKSRLLSDRFSAERPKGSFSTLEIQRTEQGDSAMYLCASSLVSGAGYEQYFGPGTRLTVT.

This sequence joins TRBV28 and TRBJ2-7. Germline values: CDR1 MDHEN, CDR2 SYDVKM. CDR3 length equals 14 residues. The CDR3: CASSFGLNPHEQYF. The full variable domain, completed using reference TRBV28 and TRBJ2-7, is DVKVTQSSRYLVKRTGEKVFLECVQDMDHENMFWYRQDPGLGLRLIYFSYDVKMKEKGDIPEGYSVSREKKERFSLILESASTNQTSMYLCASSFGLNPHEQYFGPGTRLTVT.

This chain joins TRBV7-9 and TRBJ1-1; the D call from TCRdb, TRBD1, cannot be confirmed without DNA. The CDR3 runs 13 residues. The germline gives CDR1 SEHNR, CDR2 FQNEAQ (reference sequence). This CDR3 reads CASSKQGDTEAFF.

The chain uses TRBV7-9 and TRBJ2-7; TCRdb returns TRBD2, unconfirmable since there is no DNA. CDR1 and CDR2 from the germline V gene are SEHNR and FQNEAQ (reference sequence). The CDR3 length is 18 residues. The CDR3 reads CASSEPWTSGDYTYEQYF.

The chain uses TRBV6-4 and TRBJ2-1; TCRdb lists TRBD2, though no DNA is available to test this call. CDR3 length: 16 amino acids. Per the germline V gene, CDR1 is MRHNA and CDR2 is SNTAGT. The CDR3 spells CASSPTTSGPHNEQFF.

This chain connects TRBV29-1 to TRBJ2-5; the TCRdb D gene call, TRBD2, has no DNA to confirm it. This CDR3 has 17 residues. Germline assignment: CDR1 SQVTM and CDR2 ANQGSEA. The CDR3 is CSVEGELAGHPGETQYF.

This sequence joins TRBV7-9 and TRBJ2-1. CDR3 size: 14 residues. Germline values: CDR1 SEHNR, CDR2 FQNEAQ (reference sequence). The CDR3 protein is CASSLPAEGNEQFF.

The chain has TRBV11-2 and TRBJ2-5; TCRdb lists TRBD1, though no DNA is available to test this call. The CDR3 is made up of 13 amino acids. Germline CDR1 is SGHAT and CDR2 is FQNNGV. The CDR3 sequence is CASSREVQETQYF.

The rearrangement joins TRBV6-5 to TRBJ2-6; TCRdb's D call, TRBD1, is unchecked because there is no DNA. CDR3 length equals 17 residues. Per the germline V gene, CDR1 is MNHEY and CDR2 is SVGAGI. The CDR3 loop is CASRSQDYFSGANVLTF.

The CDR3 reads CASSPGTGQETQYF. This sequence joins TRBV4-3 and TRBJ2-5; absent DNA, TCRdb's TRBD1 call cannot be checked. There are 14 residues in the CDR3. Germline V gene data show CDR1 as LGHNA and CDR2 as YSLEER.

The V call is TRBV4-2, the J call TRBJ1-5. Germline V gene sequence: CDR1 LGHNA, CDR2 YNFKEQ. CDR3 length: 15 amino acids. The CDR3 loop reads CASSAREGSNQPQRF.

CDR3 amino acids: CSVEDLLNTGELFF. The V and J genes are TRBV29-1 and TRBJ2-2. The CDR3 runs 14 residues. CDR1 is SQVTM, CDR2 ANQGSEA, per germline.

The gene calls are TRBV29-1 and TRBJ2-5; TCRdb's D call of TRBD1 is untestable without DNA. Looked up from germline, CDR1 is SQVTM and CDR2 is ANQGSEA. The CDR3 covers 12 residues. The CDR3 reads CSVGHPGETQYF.

The genes are TRBV6-6 and TRBJ2-2; TCRdb calls TRBD2, which cannot be checked without DNA. CDR3 size: 14 residues. Germline assignment: CDR1 MNHNY and CDR2 SVGAGI (reference sequence). The CDR3 sequence: CASYSLDPTGELFF.

The gene calls are TRBV27 and TRBJ2-7; the D gene TCRdb calls, TRBD1, cannot be checked with no DNA. The germline CDR1 and CDR2 sequences are MNHEY and SMNVEV (reference sequence). This CDR3 spans 16 amino acids. CDR3 region: CASRQDGRGPTYEQYF.

V gene TRBV14 combines with J gene TRBJ2-1. The CDR3 sequence is 14 residues long. Germline lookup yields CDR1 SGHDN and CDR2 FVKESK. This chain's CDR3 is CASSQATDYNEQFF.

The chain joins TRBV7-2 to TRBJ2-7; TCRdb outputs TRBD1, but without DNA this stays unchecked. The CDR3 is 14 amino acids. The germline V gene encodes CDR1 SGHTA and CDR2 FQGNSA. CDR3 protein: CASSLFPQLYEQYF.